This entry concerns a single T cell receptor beta chain. The record originates from a study of blood T cell repertoires in COVID-19. On the study more broadly: Donors in the United States, Italy and Spain gave samples during acute or convalescent COVID-19. The cDNA or gDNA used as material had been derived from T cells, B-cell-depleted T cells, or PBMCs.

Original data processing: Amplification of reference gene primers provided the estimated nucleated cell counts. Generated by immunoSEQ multiplex PCR, the TCRdb table keeps only in-frame clones and is missing some. The V and J calls and clone size are taken from that table; D and trimming were inferred from the DNA. The repertoire holds 90,000 to 110,000 clones, with around 80% as singletons. The sample was peripheral blood. The sequence was obtained from a human donor in a cohort sampled during active or convalescent COVID-19.

CDR3 residues: CASGLVLGLGSYEQYF. Written as DNA, the CDR3 is TGTGCTAGTGGTTTGGTACTAGGACTAGGGTCCTACGAGCAGTACTTC. This chain connects TRBV12-5 to TRBJ2-7, with 7 bases fitting TRBD2. The CDR3 contains 16 residues. Trimming removed 0 bases from V and 1 base from J; junction bases left unmatched: 6. Per the germline V gene, CDR1 is LGHNT and CDR2 is FRNRAP.